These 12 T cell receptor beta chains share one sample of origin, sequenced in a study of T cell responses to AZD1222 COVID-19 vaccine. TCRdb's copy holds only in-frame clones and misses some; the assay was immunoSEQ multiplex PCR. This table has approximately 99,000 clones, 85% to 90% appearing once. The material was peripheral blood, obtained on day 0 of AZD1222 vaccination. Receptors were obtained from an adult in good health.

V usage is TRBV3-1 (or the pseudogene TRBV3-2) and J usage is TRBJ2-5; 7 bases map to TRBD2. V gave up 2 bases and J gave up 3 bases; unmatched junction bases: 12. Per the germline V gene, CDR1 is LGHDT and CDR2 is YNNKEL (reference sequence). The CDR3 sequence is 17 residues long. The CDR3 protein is CASSQRPLERGKETQYF. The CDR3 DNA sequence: TGTGCCAGCAGCCAAAGGCCCCTAGAGCGGGGAAAAGAGACCCAGTACTTC.

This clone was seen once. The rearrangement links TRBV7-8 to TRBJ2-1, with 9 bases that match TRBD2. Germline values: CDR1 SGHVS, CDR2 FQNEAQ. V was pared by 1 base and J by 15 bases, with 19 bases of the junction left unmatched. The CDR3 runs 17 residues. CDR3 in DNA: TGTGCCAGCAGCTTAGGTTTAATGCGGGGGGGCCTTAGTCTGCGGTTCTTC. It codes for CASSLGLMRGGLSLRFF.

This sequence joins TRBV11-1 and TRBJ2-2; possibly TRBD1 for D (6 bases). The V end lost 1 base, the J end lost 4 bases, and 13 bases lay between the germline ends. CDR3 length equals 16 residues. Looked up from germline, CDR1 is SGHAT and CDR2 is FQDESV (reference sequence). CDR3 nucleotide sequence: TGTGCCAGCAGCTTAGATGGCAGGGGTGTCACCGGGGAGCTGTTTTTT. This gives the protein CASSLDGRGVTGELFF.

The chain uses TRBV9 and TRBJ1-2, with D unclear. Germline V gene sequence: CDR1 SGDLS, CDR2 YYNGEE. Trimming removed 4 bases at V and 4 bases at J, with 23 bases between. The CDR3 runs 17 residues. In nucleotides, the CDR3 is TGTGCCAGCAGCTCCTCCTCCGGGGTCCTTGAAGCCTATGGCTACACCTTC. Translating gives CASSSSSGVLEAYGYTF.

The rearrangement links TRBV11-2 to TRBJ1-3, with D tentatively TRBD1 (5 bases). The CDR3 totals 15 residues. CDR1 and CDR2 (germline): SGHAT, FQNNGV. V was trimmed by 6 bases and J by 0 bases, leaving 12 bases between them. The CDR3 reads CASSPGSASGNTIYF. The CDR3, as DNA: TGTGCCAGCAGTCCAGGGAGCGCCTCTGGAAACACCATATATTTT.

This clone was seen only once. For the CDR3, the DNA is TGCGCCAGCAGCCAAGATCGCAGGGGCACCAACGTCCTGACTTTC. This codes for CASSQDRRGTNVLTF. This rearrangement joins TRBV4-3 to TRBJ2-6; D is possibly TRBD1 (6 bases). The ends were cut back, 0 bases at V and 8 bases at J, with 11 bases in the middle. Germline CDR1 is LGHNA and CDR2 is YSLEER. The CDR3 extends over 15 amino acids.

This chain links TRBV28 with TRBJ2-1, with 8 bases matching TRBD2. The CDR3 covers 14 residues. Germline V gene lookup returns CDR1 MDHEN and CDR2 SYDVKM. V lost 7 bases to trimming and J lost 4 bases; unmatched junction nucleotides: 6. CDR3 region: CASILSGGYNEQFF. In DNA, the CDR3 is TGTGCCAGCATATTGAGCGGGGGTTACAATGAGCAGTTCTTC. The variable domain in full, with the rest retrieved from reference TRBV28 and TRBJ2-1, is DVKVTQSSRYLVKRTGEKVFLECVQDMDHENMFWYRQDPGLGLRLIYFSYDVKMKEKGDIPEGYSVSREKKERFSLILESASTNQTSMYLCASILSGGYNEQFFGPGTRLTVL.

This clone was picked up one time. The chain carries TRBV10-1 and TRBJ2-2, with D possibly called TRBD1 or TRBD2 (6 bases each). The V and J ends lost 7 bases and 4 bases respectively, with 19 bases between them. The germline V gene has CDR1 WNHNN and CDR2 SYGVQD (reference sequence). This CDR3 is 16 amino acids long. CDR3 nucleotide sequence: TGCGCCAGCACCTCTTTTGGGGGGCTCGGCACCGGGGAGCTGTTTTTT. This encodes CASTSFGGLGTGELFF.

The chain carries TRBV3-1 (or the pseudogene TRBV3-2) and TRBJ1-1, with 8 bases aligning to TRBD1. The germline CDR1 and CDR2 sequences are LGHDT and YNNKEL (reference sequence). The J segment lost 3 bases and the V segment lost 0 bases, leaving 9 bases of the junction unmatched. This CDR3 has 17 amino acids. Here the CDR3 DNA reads TGTGCCAGCAGCCAAGATCGCAGCAGGGGGCGATACACTGAAGCTTTCTTT. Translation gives CASSQDRSRGRYTEAFF.

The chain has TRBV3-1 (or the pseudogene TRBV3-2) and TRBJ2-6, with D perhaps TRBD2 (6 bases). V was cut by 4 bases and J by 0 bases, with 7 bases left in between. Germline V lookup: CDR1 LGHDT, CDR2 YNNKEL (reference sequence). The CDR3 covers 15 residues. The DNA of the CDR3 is TGTGCCAGCAGCCTCGGGGGCTCTGGGGCCAACGTCCTGACTTTC. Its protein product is CASSLGGSGANVLTF.

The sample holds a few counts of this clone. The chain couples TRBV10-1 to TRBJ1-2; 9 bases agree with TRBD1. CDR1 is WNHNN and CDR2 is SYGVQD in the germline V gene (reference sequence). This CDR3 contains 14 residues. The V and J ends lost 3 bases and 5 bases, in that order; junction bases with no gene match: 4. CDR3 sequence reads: CASSDSGQGYGYTF. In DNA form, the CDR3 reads TGCGCCAGCAGTGACTCGGGACAGGGATATGGCTACACCTTC.

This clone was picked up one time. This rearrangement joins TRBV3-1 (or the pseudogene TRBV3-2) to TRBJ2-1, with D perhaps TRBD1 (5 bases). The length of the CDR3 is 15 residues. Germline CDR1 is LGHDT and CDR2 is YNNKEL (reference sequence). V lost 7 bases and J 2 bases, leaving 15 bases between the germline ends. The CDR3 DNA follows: TGTGCCAGCACACGGACACTAATTACCTACAATGAGCAGTTCTTC. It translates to CASTRTLITYNEQFF.